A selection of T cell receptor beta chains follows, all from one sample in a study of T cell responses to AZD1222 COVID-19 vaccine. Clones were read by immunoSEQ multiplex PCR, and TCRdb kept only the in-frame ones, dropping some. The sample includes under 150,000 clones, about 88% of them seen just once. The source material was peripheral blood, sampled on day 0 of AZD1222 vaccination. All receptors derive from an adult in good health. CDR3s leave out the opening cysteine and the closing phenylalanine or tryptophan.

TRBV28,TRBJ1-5,ASSLDSYSNQPQH
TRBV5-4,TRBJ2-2,ASGKNTGELF
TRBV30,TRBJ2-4,AWVDRYAKNIQY
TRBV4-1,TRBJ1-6,ASSLRGTQYNSPLH
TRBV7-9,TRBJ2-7,ASSLALRISYEQY
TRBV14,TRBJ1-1,ASSQDDFGRPIYMNTEAF
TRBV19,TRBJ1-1,ASSIGWGNTEAF
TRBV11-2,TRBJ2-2,ASSSGELF
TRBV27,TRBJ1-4,ASSGRTGVREKLF
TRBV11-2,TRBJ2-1,ASRPLTSLYNEQF
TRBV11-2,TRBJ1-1,ASSGLGAEAF
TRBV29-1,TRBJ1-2,SVRGRTNYGYT
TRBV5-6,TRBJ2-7,ASSSQLAGGPHEQY
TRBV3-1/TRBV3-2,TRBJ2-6,ASSPWGSGASSGANVLT
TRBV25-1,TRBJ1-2,ARQTPRIGFAGYT
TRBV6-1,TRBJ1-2,ASSEFRDNPYGYT
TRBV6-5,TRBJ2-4,ASSSWTGGTGNIQY
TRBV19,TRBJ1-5,ASSISSNPSNQPQH
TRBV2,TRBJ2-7,ASSPSTRNEQY
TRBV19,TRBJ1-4,ASSTTALDDEKLF
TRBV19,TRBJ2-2,ASSRDRGRTGELF
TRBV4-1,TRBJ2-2,ASSQPLLAPNTGELF